The TCR beta chain described here comes from a study of beta chain features in type 1 diabetes. Study background: Sorted cells from all samples, numbering 107,917,701, were examined.

What was sequenced were expressed TCRB transcripts, since all of the isolated RNA had been reverse transcribed. The repertoire was sequenced with immunoSEQ multiplex PCR; TCRdb's copy has only in-frame clones and lacks some. The sample records hundreds of thousands of clones, roughly 12% being singletons. Overall study results and limits: Type 1 diabetes patients had fewer VDJ junction insertions and more deletions. Within each of all four CD4+ subsets, Type 1 diabetes patients had TCRB CDR3s that were moderately but significantly shorter.

A few counts support this clone. Its antigen is not known. Unmatched junction bases numbered 6, after V lost 5 bases and J lost 2 bases. The CDR3 contains 14 residues. Germline V CDR1 and CDR2: SGHRS, YFSETQ. This receptor was identified in a woman under 30 with type 1 diabetes. The V and J genes are TRBV5-1 and TRBJ2-7; TRBD2 matches at 8 bases. The sequenced sample consisted of naive CD4+ T cells from blood. The CDR3 reads CASSAEGLAYEQYF. For the CDR3, the DNA is TGCGCCAGCAGTGCCGAGGGACTAGCCTACGAGCAGTACTTC.